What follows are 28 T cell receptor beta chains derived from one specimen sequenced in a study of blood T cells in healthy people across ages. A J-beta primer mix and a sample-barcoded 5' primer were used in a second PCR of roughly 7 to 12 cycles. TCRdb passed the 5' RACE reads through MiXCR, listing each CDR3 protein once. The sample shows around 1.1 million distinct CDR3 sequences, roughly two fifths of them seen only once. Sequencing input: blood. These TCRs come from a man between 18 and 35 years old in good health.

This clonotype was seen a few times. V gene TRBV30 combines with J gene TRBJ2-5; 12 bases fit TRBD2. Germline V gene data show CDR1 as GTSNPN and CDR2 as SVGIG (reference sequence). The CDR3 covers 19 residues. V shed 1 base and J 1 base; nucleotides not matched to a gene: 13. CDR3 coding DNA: TGTGCCTGGAGTGGGTCCAGACTAGCGGGGGCCATAATCCAAGAGACCCAGTACTTC. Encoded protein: CAWSGSRLAGAIIQETQYF.

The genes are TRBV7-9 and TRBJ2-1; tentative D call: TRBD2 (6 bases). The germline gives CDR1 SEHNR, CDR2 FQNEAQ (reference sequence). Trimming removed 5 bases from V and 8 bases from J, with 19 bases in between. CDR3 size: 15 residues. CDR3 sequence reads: CASSPAGHAGDEQFF. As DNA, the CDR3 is TGTGCCAGCAGCCCAGCGGGTCATGCAGGCGATGAGCAGTTCTTC.

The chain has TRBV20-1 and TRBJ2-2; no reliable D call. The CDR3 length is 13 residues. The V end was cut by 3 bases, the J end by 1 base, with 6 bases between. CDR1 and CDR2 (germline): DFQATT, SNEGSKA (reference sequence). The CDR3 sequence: CSASPGNTGELFF. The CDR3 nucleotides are TGCAGTGCTAGTCCTGGGAACACCGGGGAGCTGTTTTTT.

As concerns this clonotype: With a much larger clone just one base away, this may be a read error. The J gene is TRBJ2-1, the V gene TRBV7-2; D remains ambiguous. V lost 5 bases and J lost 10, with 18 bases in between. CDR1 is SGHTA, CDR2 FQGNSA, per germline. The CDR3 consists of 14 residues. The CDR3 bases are TGTGCCAGCAGCCAAGAGTTCCGCTCCTACGAGCAGTTCTTC. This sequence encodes CASSQEFRSYEQFF.

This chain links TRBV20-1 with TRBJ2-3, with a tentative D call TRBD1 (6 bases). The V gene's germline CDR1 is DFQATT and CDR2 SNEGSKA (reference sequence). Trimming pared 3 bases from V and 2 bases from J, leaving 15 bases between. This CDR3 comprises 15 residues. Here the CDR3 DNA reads TGCAGTGCTAGCGCCCTTAGGGGGAACACAGATACGCAGTATTTT. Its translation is CSASALRGNTDTQYF.

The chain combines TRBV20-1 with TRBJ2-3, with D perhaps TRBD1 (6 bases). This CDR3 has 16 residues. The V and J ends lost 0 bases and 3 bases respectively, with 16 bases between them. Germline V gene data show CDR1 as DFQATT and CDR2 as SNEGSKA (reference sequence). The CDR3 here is CSARDTGQSGTDTQYF. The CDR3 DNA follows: TGCAGTGCTAGAGACACCGGACAGAGTGGAACAGATACGCAGTATTTT.

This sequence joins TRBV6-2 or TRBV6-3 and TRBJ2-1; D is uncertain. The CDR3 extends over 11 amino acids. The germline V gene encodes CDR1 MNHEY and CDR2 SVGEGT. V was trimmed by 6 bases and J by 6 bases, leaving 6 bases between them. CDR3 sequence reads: CASSNSNEQFF. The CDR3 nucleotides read TGTGCCAGCAGCAACTCCAATGAGCAGTTCTTC.

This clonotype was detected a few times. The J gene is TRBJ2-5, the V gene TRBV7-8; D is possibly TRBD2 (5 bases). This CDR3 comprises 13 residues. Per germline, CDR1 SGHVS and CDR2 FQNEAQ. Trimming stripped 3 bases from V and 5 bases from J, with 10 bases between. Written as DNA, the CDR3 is TGTGCCAGCAGCTTTTTAGCGATGGAGACCCAGTACTTC. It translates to CASSFLAMETQYF.

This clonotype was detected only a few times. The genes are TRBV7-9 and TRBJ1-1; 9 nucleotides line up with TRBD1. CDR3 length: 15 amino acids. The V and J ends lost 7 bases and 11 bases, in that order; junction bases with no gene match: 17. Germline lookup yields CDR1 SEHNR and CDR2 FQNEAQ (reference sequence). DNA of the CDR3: TGTGCCAGCATCTACCGATCAGGGACAGGGTATAAGGCTTTCTTT. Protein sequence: CASIYRSGTGYKAFF.

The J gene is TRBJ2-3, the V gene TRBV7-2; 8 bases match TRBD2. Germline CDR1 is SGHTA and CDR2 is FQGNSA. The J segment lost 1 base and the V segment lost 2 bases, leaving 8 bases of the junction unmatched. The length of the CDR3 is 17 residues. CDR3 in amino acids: CASSLRSAGARTDTQYF. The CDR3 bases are TGTGCCAGCAGCTTACGATCAGCGGGGGCTCGCACAGATACGCAGTATTTT.

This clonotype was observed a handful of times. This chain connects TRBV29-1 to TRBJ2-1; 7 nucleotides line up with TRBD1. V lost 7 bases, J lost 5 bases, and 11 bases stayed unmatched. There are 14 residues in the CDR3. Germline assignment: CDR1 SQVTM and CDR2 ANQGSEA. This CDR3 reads CSATRTGRDNEQFF. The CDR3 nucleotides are TGCAGCGCTACGAGGACAGGTAGAGACAATGAGCAGTTCTTC.

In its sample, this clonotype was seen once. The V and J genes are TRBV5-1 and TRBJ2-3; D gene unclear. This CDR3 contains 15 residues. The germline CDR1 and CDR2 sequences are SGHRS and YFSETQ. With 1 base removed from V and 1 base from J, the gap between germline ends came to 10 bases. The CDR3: CASSLNNRGTDTQYF. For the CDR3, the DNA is TGCGCCAGCAGCTTGAATAACAGAGGCACAGATACGCAGTATTTT.

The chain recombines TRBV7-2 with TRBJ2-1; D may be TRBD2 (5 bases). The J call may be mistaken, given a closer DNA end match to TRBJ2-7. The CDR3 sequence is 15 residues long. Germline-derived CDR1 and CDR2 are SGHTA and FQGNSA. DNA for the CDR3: TGTGCCAGCAGCGCCCTAGGGAGCTCCTACAATGAGCAGTACTTC. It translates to CASSALGSSYNEQYF.

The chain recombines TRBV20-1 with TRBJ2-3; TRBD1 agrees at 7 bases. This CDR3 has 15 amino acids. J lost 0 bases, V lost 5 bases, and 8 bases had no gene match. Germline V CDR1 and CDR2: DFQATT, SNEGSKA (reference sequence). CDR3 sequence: CSAPEGQTSTDTQYF. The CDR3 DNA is TGCAGTGCTCCCGAGGGACAGACGAGCACAGATACGCAGTATTTT.

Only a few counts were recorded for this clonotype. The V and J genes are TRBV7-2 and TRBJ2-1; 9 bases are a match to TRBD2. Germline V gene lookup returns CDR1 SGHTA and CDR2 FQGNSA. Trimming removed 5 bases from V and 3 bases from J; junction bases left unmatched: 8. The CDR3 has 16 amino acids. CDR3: CASSLSGGEGYNEQFF. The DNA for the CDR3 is TGTGCCAGCAGCCTTAGCGGGGGAGAGGGCTACAATGAGCAGTTCTTC. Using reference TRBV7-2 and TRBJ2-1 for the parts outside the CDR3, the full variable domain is GAGVSQSPSNKVTEKGKDVELRCDPISGHTALYWYRQSLGQGLEFLIYFQGNSAPDKSGLPSDRFSAERTGGSVSTLTIQRTQQEDSAVYLCASSLSGGEGYNEQFFGPGTRLTVL.

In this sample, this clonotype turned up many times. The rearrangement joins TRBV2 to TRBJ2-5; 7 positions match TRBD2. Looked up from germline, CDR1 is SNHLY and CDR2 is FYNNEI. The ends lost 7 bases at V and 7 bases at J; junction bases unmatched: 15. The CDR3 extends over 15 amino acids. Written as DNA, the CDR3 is TGTGCCAGCAACCTCGGGACTAACCTCAGGAGGACCCAGTACTTC. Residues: CASNLGTNLRRTQYF.

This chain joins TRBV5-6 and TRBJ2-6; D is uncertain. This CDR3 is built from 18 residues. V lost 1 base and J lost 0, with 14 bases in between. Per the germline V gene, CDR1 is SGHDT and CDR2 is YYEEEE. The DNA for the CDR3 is TGTGCCAGCAGCTTGCCCGGTTCCCAATTCTCTGGGGCCAACGTCCTGACTTTC. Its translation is CASSLPGSQFSGANVLTF.

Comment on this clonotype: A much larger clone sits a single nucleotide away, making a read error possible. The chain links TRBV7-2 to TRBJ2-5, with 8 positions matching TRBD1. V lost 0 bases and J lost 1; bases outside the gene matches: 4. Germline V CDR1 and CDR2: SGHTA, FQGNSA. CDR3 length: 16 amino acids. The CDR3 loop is CASSLADRAIQETQYF. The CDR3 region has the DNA TGTGCCAGCAGCTTAGCGGACAGGGCGATCCAAGAGACCCAGTACTTC.

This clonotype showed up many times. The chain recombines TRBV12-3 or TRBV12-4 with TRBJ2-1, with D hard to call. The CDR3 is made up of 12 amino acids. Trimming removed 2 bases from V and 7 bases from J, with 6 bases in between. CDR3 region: CASSLWPNEQFF. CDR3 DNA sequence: TGTGCCAGCAGTTTATGGCCGAATGAGCAGTTCTTC.

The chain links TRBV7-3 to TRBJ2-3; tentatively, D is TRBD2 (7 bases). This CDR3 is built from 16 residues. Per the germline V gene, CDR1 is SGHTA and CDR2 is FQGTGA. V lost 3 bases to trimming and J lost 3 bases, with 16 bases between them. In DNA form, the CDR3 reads TGTGCCAGCAGCTTGATGGGGGGGCGACGTACAGATACGCAGTATTTT. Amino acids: CASSLMGGRRTDTQYF. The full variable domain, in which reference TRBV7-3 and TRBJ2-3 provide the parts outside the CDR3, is GAGVSQTPSNKVTEKGKYVELRCDPISGHTALYWYRQSLGQGPEFLIYFQGTGAADDSGLPNDRFFAVRPEGSVSTLKIQRTERGDSAVYLCASSLMGGRRTDTQYFGPGTRLTVL.

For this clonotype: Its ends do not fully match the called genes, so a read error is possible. CDR3 nucleotides: TGCAGCATTGAAGGCCAGATGAACACTGAAGCTTTCTTT. Its translation: CSIEGQMNTEAFF. The chain joins TRBV29-1 to TRBJ1-1, with D hard to call. From germline, CDR1 is SQVTM and CDR2 ANQGSEA. CDR3 length: 13 residues.

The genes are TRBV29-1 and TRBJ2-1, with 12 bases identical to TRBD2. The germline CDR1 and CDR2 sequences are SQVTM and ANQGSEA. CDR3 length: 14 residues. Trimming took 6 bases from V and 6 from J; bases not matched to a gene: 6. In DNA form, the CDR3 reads TGCAGCGTGGTGACTAGCGGGGGCCTCAATGAGCAGTTCTTC. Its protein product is CSVVTSGGLNEQFF.

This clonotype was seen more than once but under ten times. The CDR3 nucleotides are TGTGCCAGCAGTTCCGGAGGACCCCAGCATTTT. This translates into CASSSGGPQHF. The rearrangement links TRBV12-3 or TRBV12-4 to TRBJ1-5; no clear D gene. V was cut by 4 bases and J by 10 bases, with 8 bases left in between. The CDR3 loop spans 11 amino acids.

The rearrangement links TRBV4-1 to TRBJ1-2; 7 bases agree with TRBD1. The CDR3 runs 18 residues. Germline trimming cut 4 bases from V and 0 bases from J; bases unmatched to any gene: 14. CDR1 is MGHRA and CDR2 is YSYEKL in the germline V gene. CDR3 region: CASSRGVNRGSANYGYTF. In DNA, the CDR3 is TGCGCCAGCAGCCGCGGCGTCAACAGGGGATCGGCTAACTATGGCTACACCTTC.

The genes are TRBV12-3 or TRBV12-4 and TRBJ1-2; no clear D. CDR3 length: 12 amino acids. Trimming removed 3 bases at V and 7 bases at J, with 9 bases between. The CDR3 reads CASSFTVAGYTF. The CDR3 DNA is TGTGCCAGCAGTTTTACAGTGGCTGGCTACACCTTC.

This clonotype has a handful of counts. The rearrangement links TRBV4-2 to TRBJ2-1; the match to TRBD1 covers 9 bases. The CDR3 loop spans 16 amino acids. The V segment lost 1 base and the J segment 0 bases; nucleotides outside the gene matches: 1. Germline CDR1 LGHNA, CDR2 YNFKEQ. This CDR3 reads CASSQGGQGSYNEQFF. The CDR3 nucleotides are TGTGCCAGCAGCCAAGGGGGACAGGGCTCCTACAATGAGCAGTTCTTC.

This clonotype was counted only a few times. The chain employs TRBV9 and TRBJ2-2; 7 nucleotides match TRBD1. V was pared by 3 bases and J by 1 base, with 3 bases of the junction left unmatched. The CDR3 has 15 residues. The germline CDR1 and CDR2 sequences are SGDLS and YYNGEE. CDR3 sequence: CASSARQGNTGELFF. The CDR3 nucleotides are TGTGCCAGCAGCGCGAGACAGGGGAACACCGGGGAGCTGTTTTTT.

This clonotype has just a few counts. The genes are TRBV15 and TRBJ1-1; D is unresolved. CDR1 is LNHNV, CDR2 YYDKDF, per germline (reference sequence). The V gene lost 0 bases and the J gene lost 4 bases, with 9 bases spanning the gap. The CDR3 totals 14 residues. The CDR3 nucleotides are TGTGCCACCAGCAGAGATTTGTACAGCACTGAAGCTTTCTTT. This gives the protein CATSRDLYSTEAFF. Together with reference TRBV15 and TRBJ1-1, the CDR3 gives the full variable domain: DAMVIQNPRYQVTQFGKPVTLSCSQTLNHNVMYWYQQKSSQAPKLLFHYYDKDFNNEADTPDNFQSRRPNTSFCFLDIRSPGLGDTAMYLCATSRDLYSTEAFFGQGTRLTVV.